The clone carrying this T cell receptor beta chain was seen more than once but under ten times. Antigen: not known. The sample originates from a study of T cell responses to AZD1222 COVID-19 vaccine. Regarding the study as a whole: Reportedly, nearly half the spike-specific TCRs target unmutated variant regions.

Produced via immunoSEQ multiplex PCR; TCRdb's table is partial and in-frame only. The data show 140,000 to 150,000 clones, approximately 78% seen once. The germline V gene encodes CDR1 SGHVS and CDR2 FNYEAQ. V lost 2 bases and J 3 bases, leaving 17 bases between the germline ends. This CDR3 spans 17 amino acids. This specimen consisted of peripheral blood, obtained on day 0 of MenACWY control vaccination. This TCR derives from an adult in good health. The rearrangement joins TRBV7-6 to TRBJ2-1; D is possibly TRBD2 (6 bases). CDR3 sequence (DNA): TGTGCCAGCAGCTTAAAGGAAATAACGGGGGTCTACAATGAGCAGTTCTTC. It specifies CASSLKEITGVYNEQFF.